The 13 T cell receptor beta chains in this list originate from one sample, sequenced in a study of CD8 T cells in Susac syndrome. After extraction with the RNeasy kit, roughly 0.45 to 1 ug of the RNA was reverse transcribed using random hexamers. TCRdb reprocessed the immunoSEQ multiplex PCR reads with MiXCR, giving one entry per CDR3 protein. This sample has approximately 220,000 distinct CDR3 sequences, with approximately 95% found just once. Sample: CD4+ T cells from PBMCs. The source of these receptors is a human donor with multiple sclerosis.

This sequence joins TRBV20-1 and TRBJ2-5; the match to TRBD2 covers 10 bases. The V segment lost 2 bases and the J segment 7 bases; nucleotides outside the gene matches: 7. There are 14 residues in the CDR3. Germline V lookup: CDR1 DFQATT, CDR2 SNEGSKA (reference sequence). Written as DNA, the CDR3 is TGCAGTGCTAGAAAAGCGGGGGGGGAAGGGACCCAGTACTTC. Its translation: CSARKAGGEGTQYF.

The DNA of the CDR3 is TGCAGCGTTGATTGGAGAGGACGACCGACAGATACGCAGTATTTT. It codes for CSVDWRGRPTDTQYF. The chain couples TRBV29-1 to TRBJ2-3; D gene ambiguous. Per germline, CDR1 SQVTM and CDR2 ANQGSEA. The germline V and J ends were trimmed by 3 bases and 3 bases, with 16 bases remaining between them. CDR3 size: 15 residues.

The CDR3 region has the DNA TGCAGTGCCCCTAGCGGGGGCCTACTAAACTACGAGCAGTACTTC. Translated, it gives CSAPSGGLLNYEQYF. The gene calls are TRBV20-1 and TRBJ2-7; 10 bases are shared with TRBD2. J lost 3 bases, V lost 6 bases, and 11 bases had no gene match. Germline CDR1 reads DFQATT; CDR2 reads SNEGSKA (reference sequence). This CDR3 spans 15 amino acids.

The chain combines TRBV5-1 with TRBJ2-3; TRBD2 aligns across 7 bases. Germline trimming cut 2 bases from V and 3 bases from J; bases unmatched to any gene: 15. Looked up from germline, CDR1 is SGHRS and CDR2 is YFSETQ. The CDR3 has 18 residues. This CDR3 reads CASSFPSGRVPRTDTQYF. The CDR3 DNA follows: TGCGCCAGCAGCTTCCCGAGTGGGAGGGTCCCTCGGACAGATACGCAGTATTTT.

The chain employs TRBV7-9 and TRBJ1-1; D is undetermined. Germline CDR1 SEHNR, CDR2 FQNEAQ (reference sequence). Between the trimmed V and J ends, which lost 1 base and 1 base, there was a span of 7 bases. CDR3 length: 14 amino acids. The CDR3 spells CASSLGTTNTEAFF. The CDR3 DNA follows: TGTGCCAGCAGCTTAGGGACGACGAACACTGAAGCTTTCTTT.

This chain connects TRBV27 to TRBJ1-1; D gene uncertain. In germline, CDR1 is MNHEY, CDR2 SMNVEV (reference sequence). The germline V and J ends were trimmed by 2 bases and 0 bases, with 13 bases remaining between them. The CDR3 extends over 16 amino acids. CDR3: CASSLVGYRVNTEAFF. CDR3 in DNA: TGTGCCAGCAGTTTAGTAGGTTACCGGGTGAACACTGAAGCTTTCTTT.

J is TRBJ2-6 and V is TRBV20-1, with 8 bases fitting TRBD1. V was pared by 5 bases and J by 0 bases, with 6 bases of the junction left unmatched. CDR1 is DFQATT and CDR2 is SNEGSKA in the germline V gene (reference sequence). The CDR3 contains 16 residues. The CDR3 nucleotides read TGCAGTGCTTCAGGGACAGGAAACTCTGGGGCCAACGTCCTGACTTTC. Translation gives CSASGTGNSGANVLTF.

V usage is TRBV15 and J usage is TRBJ2-1; perhaps TRBD2 as D (5 bases). The CDR3 consists of 15 residues. The V gene's germline CDR1 is LNHNV and CDR2 YYDKDF (reference sequence). Between the trimmed V and J ends, which lost 5 bases and 1 base, there was a span of 12 bases. Here the CDR3 reads CATSPAAASYNEQFF. Written as DNA, the CDR3 is TGTGCCACCAGCCCAGCGGCTGCATCCTACAATGAGCAGTTCTTC.

Turning to this clonotype: An end of the junction differs from the germline gene, which may be a read error. The V call is TRBV9, the J call TRBJ2-7, with 7 bases fitting TRBD1. The CDR3 has 15 residues. Germline loops: CDR1 SGDLS, CDR2 YYNGEE. The CDR3 sequence: CAGSVGPGTAYEQYF. The CDR3 coding sequence is TGTGCCGGCAGCGTAGGCCCCGGGACAGCCTACGAGCAGTACTTC.

The chain couples TRBV12-3 or TRBV12-4 to TRBJ1-4; 7 bases line up with TRBD1. The CDR3 is 15 amino acids. Trimming cost V 6 bases and J 5 bases; bases outside gene matches: 9. CDR3 region: CASRRTGVENEKLFF. The CDR3 nucleotides read TGTGCCAGCAGACGAACAGGGGTTGAAAATGAAAAACTGTTTTTT.

The chain links TRBV13 to TRBJ2-4, with 10 bases identical to TRBD1. CDR1 is PRHDT and CDR2 is FYEKMQ in the germline V gene (reference sequence). Trimming at V came to 5 bases and at J to 8 bases, leaving 6 bases not matched to a gene. The CDR3 has 14 residues. The CDR3 DNA follows: TGTGCCAGCAGCCGCGCCGGGACAGGGGACATTCAGTACTTC. Its protein is CASSRAGTGDIQYF.

The chain carries TRBV29-1 and TRBJ2-1, with 8 bases fitting TRBD1. Germline CDR1 SQVTM, CDR2 ANQGSEA. The CDR3 contains 13 residues. With 7 bases clipped from V and 6 bases from J, the junction kept 8 bases outside the gene matches. CDR3 nucleotides: TGCAGCGCGGGACAGACAGGGGCCAATGAGCAGTTCTTC. This sequence encodes CSAGQTGANEQFF.

The V call is TRBV7-2, the J call TRBJ2-7; the D gene is possibly TRBD1 (6 bases). Per the germline V gene, CDR1 is SGHTA and CDR2 is FQGNSA. V shed 4 bases and J shed 3 bases, with 22 bases lying between them. This CDR3 has 17 residues. CDR3 sequence: CASSSQTLAGTYYEQYF. The CDR3 DNA reads as TGTGCCAGCAGCTCCCAAACCTTAGCCGGGACATACTACGAGCAGTACTTC. Based on the CDR3 plus reference TRBV7-2 and TRBJ2-7, the full variable domain is GAGVSQSPSNKVTEKGKDVELRCDPISGHTALYWYRQSLGQGLEFLIYFQGNSAPDKSGLPSDRFSAERTGGSVSTLTIQRTQQEDSAVYLCASSSQTLAGTYYEQYFGPGTRLTVT.